The 7 T cell receptor beta chains given below trace back to one sample, sequenced in a study of blood T cell repertoires in COVID-19. Produced via immunoSEQ multiplex PCR; TCRdb's table is partial and in-frame only. Seen here are some 260,000 clones, around 89% observed once, and the top ten hold 8.8%. Sequenced input: PBMCs or T cells enriched from blood (not recorded which). The receptors originated from a man aged 35-49 years who had recovered from COVID-19.

This clone was picked up one time. The chain uses TRBV11-3 and TRBJ1-6, with D uncertain. The V gene's germline CDR1 is SGHNT and CDR2 YENEEA. This CDR3 spans 14 amino acids. Deletions cut 0 bases from V and 6 bases from J, with 6 bases between. The CDR3 nucleotides are TGTGCCAGCAGCTTAGATTCTAGTAATTCACCCCTCCACTTT. It specifies CASSLDSSNSPLHF.

V and J are TRBV19 and TRBJ2-1; D possibly corresponds to TRBD1 (6 bases). CDR3 length: 12 amino acids. Trimming took off 5 bases at V and 8 bases at J, with 10 bases between the two ends. CDR1 is LNHDA, CDR2 SQIVND, per germline (reference sequence). The CDR3 DNA reads as TGTGCCAGTAGTGCCTGGACAGATGAGCAGTTCTTC. Protein: CASSAWTDEQFF.

The chain has TRBV29-1 and TRBJ2-4; D possibly corresponds to TRBD2 (5 bases). Germline V CDR1 and CDR2: SQVTM, ANQGSEA. Between the trimmed V and J ends, which lost 2 bases and 6 bases, there was a span of 11 bases. The CDR3 totals 13 residues. The CDR3 loop reads CSVERARGNIQYF. CDR3 nucleotide sequence: TGCAGCGTTGAAAGGGCCCGGGGAAACATTCAGTACTTC. The full variable domain, in which reference TRBV29-1 and TRBJ2-4 provide the parts outside the CDR3, is SAVISQKPSRDICQRGTSLTIQCQVDSQVTMMFWYRQQPGQSLTLIATANQGSEATYESGFVIDKFPISRPNLTFSTLTVSNMSPEDSSIYLCSVERARGNIQYFGAGTRLSVL.

This clone has only a few counts. The genes are TRBV27 and TRBJ1-1; TRBD1 agrees at 8 bases. Germline values: CDR1 MNHEY, CDR2 SMNVEV (reference sequence). The ends lost 3 bases at V and 0 bases at J; junction bases unmatched: 15. CDR3 length: 19 amino acids. CDR3 amino acids: CASSFGQGAVRGMNTEAFF. The CDR3 coding sequence is TGTGCCAGCAGTTTCGGGCAGGGGGCCGTTCGGGGCATGAACACTGAAGCTTTCTTT.

The chain has TRBV19 and TRBJ2-7, with a weak D call TRBD1 (6 bases). Germline V lookup: CDR1 LNHDA, CDR2 SQIVND (reference sequence). CDR3 length equals 14 residues. Trimming removed 5 bases from V and 3 bases from J, with 14 bases in between. This CDR3 reads CASSGQGHNYEQYF. CDR3 bases: TGTGCCAGTAGTGGCCAGGGACATAACTACGAGCAGTACTTC.

This sequence joins TRBV28 and TRBJ2-1; D gene unclear. The CDR3 has 12 residues. In germline, CDR1 is MDHEN, CDR2 SYDVKM. V was cut by 7 bases and J by 5 bases, with 9 bases left in between. The DNA of the CDR3 is TGTGCCAGCAACCCCAGGCACAATGAGCAGTTCTTC. Translation: CASNPRHNEQFF.

V gene TRBV10-3 combines with J gene TRBJ1-5; 7 bases are shared with TRBD1. The germline gives CDR1 ENHRY, CDR2 SYGVKD. The CDR3 is made up of 15 amino acids. V was pared by 10 bases and J by 3 bases, with 12 bases of the junction left unmatched. In DNA form, the CDR3 reads TGTGCCACGACTTCGGGACAGAGCCTCAATCAGCCCCAGCATTTT. Its translation: CATTSGQSLNQPQHF.